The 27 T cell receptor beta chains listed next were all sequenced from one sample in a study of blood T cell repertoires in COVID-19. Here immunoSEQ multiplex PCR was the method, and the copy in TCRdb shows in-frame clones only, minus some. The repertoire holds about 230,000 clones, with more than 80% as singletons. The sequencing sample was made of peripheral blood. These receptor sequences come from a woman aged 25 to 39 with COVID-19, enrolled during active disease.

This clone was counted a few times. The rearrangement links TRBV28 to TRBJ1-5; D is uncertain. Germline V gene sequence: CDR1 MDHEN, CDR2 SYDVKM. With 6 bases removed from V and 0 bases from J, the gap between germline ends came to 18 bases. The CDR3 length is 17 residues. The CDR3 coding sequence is TGTGCCAGCAGCCCTGATTCCGCGGGCTATAGCAATCAGCCCCAGCATTTT. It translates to CASSPDSAGYSNQPQHF. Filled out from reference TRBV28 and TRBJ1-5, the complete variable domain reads DVKVTQSSRYLVKRTGEKVFLECVQDMDHENMFWYRQDPGLGLRLIYFSYDVKMKEKGDIPEGYSVSREKKERFSLILESASTNQTSMYLCASSPDSAGYSNQPQHFGDGTRLSIL.

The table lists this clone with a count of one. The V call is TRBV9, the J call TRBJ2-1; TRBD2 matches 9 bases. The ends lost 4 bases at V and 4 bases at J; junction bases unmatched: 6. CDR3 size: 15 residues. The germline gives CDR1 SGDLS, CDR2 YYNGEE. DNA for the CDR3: TGTGCCAGCAGCCCGACTAGCGGCACTTACAATGAGCAGTTCTTC. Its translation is CASSPTSGTYNEQFF.

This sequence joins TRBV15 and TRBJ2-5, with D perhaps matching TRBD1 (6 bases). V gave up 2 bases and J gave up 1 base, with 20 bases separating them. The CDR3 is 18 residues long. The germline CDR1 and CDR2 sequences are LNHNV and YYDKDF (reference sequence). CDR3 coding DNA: TGTGCCACCAGCAGAAATGACCAGGACAGATGGGGCCAAGAGACCCAGTACTTC. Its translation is CATSRNDQDRWGQETQYF.

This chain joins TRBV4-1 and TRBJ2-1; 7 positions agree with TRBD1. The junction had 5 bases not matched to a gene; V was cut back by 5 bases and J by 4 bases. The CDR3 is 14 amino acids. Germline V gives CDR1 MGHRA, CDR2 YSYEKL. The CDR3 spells CASSKSGQYNEQFF. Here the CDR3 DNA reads TGCGCCAGCAGCAAATCGGGACAGTACAATGAGCAGTTCTTC.

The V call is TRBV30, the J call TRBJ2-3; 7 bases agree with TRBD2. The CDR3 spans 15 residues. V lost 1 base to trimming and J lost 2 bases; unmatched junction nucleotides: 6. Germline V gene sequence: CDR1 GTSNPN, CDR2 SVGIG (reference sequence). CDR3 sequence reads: CAWSGVGTNTDTQYF. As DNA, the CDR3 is TGTGCCTGGAGTGGTGTAGGGACTAACACAGATACGCAGTATTTT.

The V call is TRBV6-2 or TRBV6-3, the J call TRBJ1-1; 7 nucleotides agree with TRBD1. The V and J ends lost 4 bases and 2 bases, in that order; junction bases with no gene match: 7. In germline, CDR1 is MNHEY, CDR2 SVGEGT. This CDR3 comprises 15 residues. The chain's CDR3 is CASSWGQTINTEAFF. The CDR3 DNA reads TGTGCCAGCAGTTGGGGACAGACAATAAACACTGAAGCTTTCTTT.

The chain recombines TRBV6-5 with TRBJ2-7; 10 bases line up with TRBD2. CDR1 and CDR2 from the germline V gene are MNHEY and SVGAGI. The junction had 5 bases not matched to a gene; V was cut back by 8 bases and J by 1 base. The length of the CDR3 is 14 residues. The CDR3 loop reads CASHKAGGSYEQYF. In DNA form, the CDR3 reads TGTGCCAGCCATAAAGCGGGAGGGTCCTACGAGCAGTACTTC.

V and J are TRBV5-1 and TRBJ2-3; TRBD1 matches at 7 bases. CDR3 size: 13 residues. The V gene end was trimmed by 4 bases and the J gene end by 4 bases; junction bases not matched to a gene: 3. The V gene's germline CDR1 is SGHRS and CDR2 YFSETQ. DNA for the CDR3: TGCGCCAGCAGCCAGACAGGGCCAGATACGCAGTATTTT. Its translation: CASSQTGPDTQYF.

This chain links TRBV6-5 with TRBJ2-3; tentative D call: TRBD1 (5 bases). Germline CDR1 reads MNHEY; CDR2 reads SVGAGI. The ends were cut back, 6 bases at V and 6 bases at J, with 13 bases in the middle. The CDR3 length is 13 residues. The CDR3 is CASSRIGADTQYF. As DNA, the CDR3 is TGTGCCAGCAGCCGAATTGGGGCGGATACGCAGTATTTT.

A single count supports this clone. The CDR3 nucleotides are TGTGCCAGCAGTGACTCCCCCCCCCAGGGTAGGAACAATCAGCCCCAGCATTTT. It is translated as CASSDSPPQGRNNQPQHF. The genes are TRBV6-4 and TRBJ1-5, with D possibly TRBD1 on 5 matching bases. With 0 bases removed from V and 3 bases from J, the gap between germline ends came to 18 bases. CDR1 and CDR2 (germline): MRHNA, SNTAGT. This CDR3 is built from 18 residues.

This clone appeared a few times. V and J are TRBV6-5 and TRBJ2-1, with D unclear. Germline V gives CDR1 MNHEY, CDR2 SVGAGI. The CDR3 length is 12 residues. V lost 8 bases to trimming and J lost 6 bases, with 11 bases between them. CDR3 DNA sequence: TGTGCCAGCGTGGCTCCTTCCAATGAGCAGTTCTTC. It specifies CASVAPSNEQFF.

The CDR3: CASSFDRGGEQYF. The DNA of the CDR3 is TGTGCCAGCAGTTTTGACAGGGGAGGTGAGCAGTACTTC. This chain uses TRBV6-5 with TRBJ2-7; TRBD1 matches 8 bases. The CDR3 sequence is 13 residues long. The V gene's germline CDR1 is MNHEY and CDR2 SVGAGI. V dropped 4 bases and J dropped 7; count of bases not matched to a gene: 6.

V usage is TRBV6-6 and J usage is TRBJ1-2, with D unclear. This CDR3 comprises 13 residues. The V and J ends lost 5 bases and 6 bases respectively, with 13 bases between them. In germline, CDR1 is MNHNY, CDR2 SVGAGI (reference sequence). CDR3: CASSDLWSDGYTF. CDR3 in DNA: TGTGCCAGCAGTGACCTATGGAGCGATGGCTACACCTTC.

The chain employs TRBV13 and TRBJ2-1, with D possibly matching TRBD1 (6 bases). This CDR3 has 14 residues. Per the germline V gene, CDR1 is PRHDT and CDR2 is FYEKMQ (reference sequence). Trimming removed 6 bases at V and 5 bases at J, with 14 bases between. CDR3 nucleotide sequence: TGTGCCAGCAGGATCAACAGGGTACACAATGAGCAGTTCTTC. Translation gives CASRINRVHNEQFF.

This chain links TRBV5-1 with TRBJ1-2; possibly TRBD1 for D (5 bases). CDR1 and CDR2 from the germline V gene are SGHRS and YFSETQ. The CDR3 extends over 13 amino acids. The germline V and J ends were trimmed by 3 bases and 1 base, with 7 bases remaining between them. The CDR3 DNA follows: TGCGCCAGCAGCTCGACAGTTAACTATGGCTACACCTTC. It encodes CASSSTVNYGYTF.

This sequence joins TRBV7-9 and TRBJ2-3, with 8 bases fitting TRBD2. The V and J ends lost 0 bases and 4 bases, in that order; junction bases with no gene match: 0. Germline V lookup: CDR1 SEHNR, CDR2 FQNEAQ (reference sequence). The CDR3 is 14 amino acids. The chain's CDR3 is CASSLARGADTQYF. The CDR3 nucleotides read TGTGCCAGCAGCTTAGCGCGGGGGGCAGATACGCAGTATTTT.

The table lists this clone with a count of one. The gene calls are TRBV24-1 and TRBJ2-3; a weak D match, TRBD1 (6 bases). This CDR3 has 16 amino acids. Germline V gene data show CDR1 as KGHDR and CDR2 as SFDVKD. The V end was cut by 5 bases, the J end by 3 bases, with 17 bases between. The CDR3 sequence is CATSAPTGPGTDTQYF. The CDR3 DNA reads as TGTGCCACCAGTGCCCCTACAGGGCCCGGAACAGATACGCAGTATTTT.

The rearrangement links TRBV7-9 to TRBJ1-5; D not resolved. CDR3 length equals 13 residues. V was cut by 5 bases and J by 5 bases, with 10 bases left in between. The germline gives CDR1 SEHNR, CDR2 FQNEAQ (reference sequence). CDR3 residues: CASSRPGDQPQHF. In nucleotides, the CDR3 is TGTGCCAGCAGCCGCCCCGGGGATCAGCCCCAGCATTTT.

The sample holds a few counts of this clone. CDR3 region: CASSLGQQGIGELFF. The CDR3 nucleotides are TGCGCCAGCAGCCTCGGACAGCAAGGTATCGGGGAGCTGTTTTTT. The chain has TRBV5-1 and TRBJ2-2; D perhaps matches TRBD1 (6 bases). The CDR3 is made up of 15 amino acids. Germline V gene sequence: CDR1 SGHRS, CDR2 YFSETQ. V dropped 4 bases and J dropped 7 bases, with 17 bases sitting between them.

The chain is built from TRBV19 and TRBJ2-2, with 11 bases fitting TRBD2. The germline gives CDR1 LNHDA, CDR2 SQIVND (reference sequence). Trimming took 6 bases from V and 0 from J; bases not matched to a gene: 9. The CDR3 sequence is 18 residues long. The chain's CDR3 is CASSQYLAGGPNTGELFF. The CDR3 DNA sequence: TGTGCCAGTAGCCAGTATCTAGCGGGGGGACCGAACACCGGGGAGCTGTTTTTT.

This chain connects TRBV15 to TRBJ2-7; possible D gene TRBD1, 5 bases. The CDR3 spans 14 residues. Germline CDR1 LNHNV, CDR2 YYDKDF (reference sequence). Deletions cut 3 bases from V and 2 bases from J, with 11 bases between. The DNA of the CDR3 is TGTGCCACCAGCAGCTCCGAAGGGGCCTACGAGCAGTACTTC. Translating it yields CATSSSEGAYEQYF.

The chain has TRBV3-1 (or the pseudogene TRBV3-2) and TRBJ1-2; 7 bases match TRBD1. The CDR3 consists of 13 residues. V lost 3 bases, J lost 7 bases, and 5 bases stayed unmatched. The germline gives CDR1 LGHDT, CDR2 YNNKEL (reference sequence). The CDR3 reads CASSHRGLGGYTF. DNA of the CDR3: TGTGCCAGCAGCCACAGGGGGTTGGGTGGCTACACCTTC.

CDR3: CASSQAGTREETQYF. In DNA, the CDR3 is TGCGCCAGCAGCCAGGCCGGGACTAGAGAAGAGACCCAGTACTTC. The chain employs TRBV4-3 and TRBJ2-5; the match to TRBD2 covers 8 bases. Germline V gene lookup returns CDR1 LGHNA and CDR2 YSLEER. After removal of 3 bases from V and 3 bases from J, the junction contained 6 bases not matched to a gene. This CDR3 spans 15 amino acids.

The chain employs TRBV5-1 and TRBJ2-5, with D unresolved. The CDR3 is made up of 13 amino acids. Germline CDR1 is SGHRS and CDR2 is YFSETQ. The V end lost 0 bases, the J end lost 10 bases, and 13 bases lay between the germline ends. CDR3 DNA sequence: TGCGCCAGCAGCTTGGATGCAGGAAAGATCCAGTACTTC. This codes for CASSLDAGKIQYF.

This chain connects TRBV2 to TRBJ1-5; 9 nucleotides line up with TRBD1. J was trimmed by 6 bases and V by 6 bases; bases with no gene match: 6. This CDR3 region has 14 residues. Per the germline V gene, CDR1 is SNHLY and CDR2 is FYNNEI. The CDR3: CASRVDRGGQPQHF. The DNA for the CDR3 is TGTGCCAGCAGAGTGGACAGGGGAGGTCAGCCCCAGCATTTT.

The CDR3 DNA reads TGTGCCACCAGCAGCGGACAGGGAGCCCACAATGAGCAGTTCTTC. It is translated as CATSSGQGAHNEQFF. The chain uses TRBV15 and TRBJ2-1; 8 positions match TRBD1. The CDR3 totals 15 residues. The J segment lost 5 bases and the V segment lost 3 bases, leaving 6 bases of the junction unmatched. Germline loops: CDR1 LNHNV, CDR2 YYDKDF (reference sequence).

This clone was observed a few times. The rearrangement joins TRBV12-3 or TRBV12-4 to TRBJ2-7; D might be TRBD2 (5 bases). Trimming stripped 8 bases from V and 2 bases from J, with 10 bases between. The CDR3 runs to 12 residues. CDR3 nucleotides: TGTGCCAGCTGCGAGCGGACCTACGAGCAGTACTTC. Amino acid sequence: CASCERTYEQYF.